The sequence of this TCR beta chain was determined in a study of blood T cell repertoires in COVID-19. Study background: Samples representing acute and convalescent COVID-19 were sourced from the United States, Italy and Spain. From T cells, B-cell-depleted T cells, or PBMCs came the material, which was cDNA or gDNA.

Seattle patients were enrolled while actively infected and followed longitudinally. This CDR3 has 15 amino acids. Germline-derived CDR1 and CDR2 are MNHEY and SMNVEV (reference sequence). Original methodology: Nucleated cell counts were estimated from reference gene primer amplification. Profiled with immunoSEQ multiplex PCR; TCRdb holds only in-frame clones, not every one. The DNA was the basis for D and trimming; V, J and clone size are from that table. This sample yields around 290,000 clones, of which approximately 90% are seen a single time; over 2% belongs to the top ten. On this clone itself: At one end the junction does not follow the germline gene, possibly because of a read error.

The source of this sequence is a woman in her 30s with COVID-19, enrolled during active disease. The V gene is TRBV27, the J gene TRBJ2-5; maybe TRBD2 (5 bases). Sequencing input: peripheral blood. This CDR3 reads CASSLSPGYQETQYF. The CDR3 DNA sequence: TGTGCCAGCAGTCTATCCCCGGGGTACCAAGAGACCCAGTACTTC.